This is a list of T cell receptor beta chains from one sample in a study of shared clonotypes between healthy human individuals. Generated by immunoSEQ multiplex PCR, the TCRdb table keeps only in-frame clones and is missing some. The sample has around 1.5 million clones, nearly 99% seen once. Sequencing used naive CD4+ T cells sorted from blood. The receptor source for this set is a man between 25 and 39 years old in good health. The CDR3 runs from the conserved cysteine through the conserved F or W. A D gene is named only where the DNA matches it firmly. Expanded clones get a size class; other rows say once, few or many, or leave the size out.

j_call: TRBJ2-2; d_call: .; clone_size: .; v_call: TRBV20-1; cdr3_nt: TGCAGTGCTAGTGGGACCGGGGAGCTGTTTTTT; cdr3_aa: CSASGTGELFF
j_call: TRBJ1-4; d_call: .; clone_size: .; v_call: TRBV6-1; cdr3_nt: TGTGCCAGCAGTGAGGCCGGGCAAGGGCAAAAACTGTTTTTT; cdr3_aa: CASSEAGQGQKLFF
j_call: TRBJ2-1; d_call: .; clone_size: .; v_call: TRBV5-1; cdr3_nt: TGCGCCAGCAGCCCTAACCCACAGGGACCTTACAATGAGCAGTTCTTC; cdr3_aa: CASSPNPQGPYNEQFF
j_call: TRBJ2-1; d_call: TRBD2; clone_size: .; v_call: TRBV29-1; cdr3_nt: TGCAGCGGAAGTCGGGGGGATGAGCAGTTCTTC; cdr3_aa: CSGSRGDEQFF
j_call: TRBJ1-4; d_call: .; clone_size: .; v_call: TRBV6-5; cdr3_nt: TGTGCCAGCAGTTACACTGCAACTAATGAAAAACTGTTTTTT; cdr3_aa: CASSYTATNEKLFF
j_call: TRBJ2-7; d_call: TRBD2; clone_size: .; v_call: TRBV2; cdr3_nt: TGTGCCAGCAGTGGTTGGCGGGAGTCTAACGAGCAGTACTTC; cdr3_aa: CASSGWRESNEQYF
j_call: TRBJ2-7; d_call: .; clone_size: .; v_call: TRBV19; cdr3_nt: TGTGCCAGTAGTTTTGTGGATAAGAGGAACGAGCAGTACTTC; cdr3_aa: CASSFVDKRNEQYF
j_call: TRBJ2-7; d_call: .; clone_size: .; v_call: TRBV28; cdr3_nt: TGTGCCAGCAGCAACCGGGAAAGGGGTTACGAGCAGTACTTC; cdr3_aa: CASSNRERGYEQYF
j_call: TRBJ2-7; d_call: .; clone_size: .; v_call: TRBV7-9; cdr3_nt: TGTGCCAGCAGCTACCGAAGCGATCAGGGGACTGACTCCTACGAGCAGTACTTC; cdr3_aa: CASSYRSDQGTDSYEQYF
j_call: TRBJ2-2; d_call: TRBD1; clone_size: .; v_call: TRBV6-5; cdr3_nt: TGTGCCAGCAGCTACAGGGGGCGAAACACCGGGGAGCTGTTTTTT; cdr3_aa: CASSYRGRNTGELFF
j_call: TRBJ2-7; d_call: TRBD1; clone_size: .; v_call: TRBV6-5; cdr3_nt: TGTGCCAGCAGGTTGGACAGGGATCTCTACGAGCAGTACTTC; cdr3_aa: CASRLDRDLYEQYF
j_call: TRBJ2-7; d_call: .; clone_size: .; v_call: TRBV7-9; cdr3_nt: TGTGCCAGCAGCGTCGGGACTCCCTACGAGCAGTACTTC; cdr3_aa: CASSVGTPYEQYF
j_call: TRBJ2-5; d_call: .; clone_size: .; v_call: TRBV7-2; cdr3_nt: TGTGCCAGCAGCTTAATGTTCGGGCAGACCCAGTACTTC; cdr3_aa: CASSLMFGQTQYF
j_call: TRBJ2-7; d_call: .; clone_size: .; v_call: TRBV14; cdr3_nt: TGTGCCAGCAGCACAGTGGTCTCCTACGAGCAGTACTTC; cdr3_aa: CASSTVVSYEQYF
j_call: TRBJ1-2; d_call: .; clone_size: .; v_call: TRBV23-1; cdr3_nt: TGCGCCAGCAGTCCCTTAGTGGGCTACACCTTC; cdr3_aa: CASSPLVGYTF
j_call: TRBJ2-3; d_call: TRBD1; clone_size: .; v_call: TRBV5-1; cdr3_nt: TGCGCCAGCACATTGACAGGGATCACAGATACGCAGTATTTT; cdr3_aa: CASTLTGITDTQYF
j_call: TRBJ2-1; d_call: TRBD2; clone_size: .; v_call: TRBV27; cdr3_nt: TGTGCCAGCAGAAGTGCGGGAGGGCCGGGAAATGAGCAGTTCTTC; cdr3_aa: CASRSAGGPGNEQFF
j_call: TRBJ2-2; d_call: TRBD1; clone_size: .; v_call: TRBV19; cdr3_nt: TGTGCCACTCACCAGGGGGCTTATACCGGGGAGCTGTTTTTT; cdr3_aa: CATHQGAYTGELFF
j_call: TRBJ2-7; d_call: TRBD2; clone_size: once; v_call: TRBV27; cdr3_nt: TGTGCCAGCAGTTCTCGCCTTGCGGGAGGGCCCTCCTACGAGCAGTACTTC; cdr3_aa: CASSSRLAGGPSYEQYF
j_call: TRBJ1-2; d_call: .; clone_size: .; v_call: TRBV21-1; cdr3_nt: TGTGCCAGCAGCAAAGGGGGACAGGGCAAGAATGGCTACACCTTC; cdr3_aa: CASSKGGQGKNGYTF
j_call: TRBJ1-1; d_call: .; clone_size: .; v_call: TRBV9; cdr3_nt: TGTGCCAGCAGCGTCGGGGGACTCACGAACACTGAAGCTTTCTTT; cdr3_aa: CASSVGGLTNTEAFF
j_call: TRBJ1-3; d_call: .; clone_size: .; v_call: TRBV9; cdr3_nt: TGTGCCAGCAGCGTCATAGACAGATCCGGAAACACCATATATTTT; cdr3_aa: CASSVIDRSGNTIYF
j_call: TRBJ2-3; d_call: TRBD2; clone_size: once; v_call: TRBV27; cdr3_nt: TGTGCCAGCAGTTTACGGACTAGCTTGGGAGATACGCAGTATTTT; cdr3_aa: CASSLRTSLGDTQYF
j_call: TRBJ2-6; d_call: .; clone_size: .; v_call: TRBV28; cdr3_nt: TGTGCCAGCAAGGATATATCTGGGGCCAACGTCCTGACTTTC; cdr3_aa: CASKDISGANVLTF
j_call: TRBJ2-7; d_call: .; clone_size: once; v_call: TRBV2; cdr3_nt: TGTGCCAGCAGTGAAGTCCCAGGGCCCCGCTACGAGCAGTACTTC; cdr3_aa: CASSEVPGPRYEQYF
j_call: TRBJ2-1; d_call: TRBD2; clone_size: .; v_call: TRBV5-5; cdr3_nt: TGTGCCAGCAGCTTGGCGAGACTAGCGTACAATGAGCAGTTCTTC; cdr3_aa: CASSLARLAYNEQFF
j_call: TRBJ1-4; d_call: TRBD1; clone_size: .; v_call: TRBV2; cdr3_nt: TGTGCCAGCAGTGGCGGGACAGGGGAGGAAAAACTGTTTTTT; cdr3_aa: CASSGGTGEEKLFF
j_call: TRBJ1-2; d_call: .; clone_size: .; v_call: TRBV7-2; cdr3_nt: TGTGCCAGCAGCTTAGGGACCCTTAACTATGGCTACACCTTC; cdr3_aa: CASSLGTLNYGYTF
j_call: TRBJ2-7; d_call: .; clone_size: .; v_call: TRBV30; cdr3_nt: TGTGCCTGGTCGGCCCCCAGCTACGAGCAGTACTTC; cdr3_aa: CAWSAPSYEQYF
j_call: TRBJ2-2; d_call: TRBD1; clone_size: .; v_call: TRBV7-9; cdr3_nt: TGTGCCAGCAGCTTCTCTACAGGGGGCCCCGGGGAGCTGTTTTTT; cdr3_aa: CASSFSTGGPGELFF
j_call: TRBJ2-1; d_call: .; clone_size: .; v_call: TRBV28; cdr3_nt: TGTGCCAGCAGTCCCTTGAACCCCGAGCAGTTCTTC; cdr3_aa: CASSPLNPEQFF
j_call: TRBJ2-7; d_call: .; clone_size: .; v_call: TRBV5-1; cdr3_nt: TGCGCCAGCAGCTTGGGGCATCGGTACGAGCAGTACTTC; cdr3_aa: CASSLGHRYEQYF
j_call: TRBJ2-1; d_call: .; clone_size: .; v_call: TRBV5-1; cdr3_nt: TGCGCCAGCAGCTTGGGAACGACCGCGAACTCCTACAATGAGCAGTTCTTC; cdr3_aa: CASSLGTTANSYNEQFF
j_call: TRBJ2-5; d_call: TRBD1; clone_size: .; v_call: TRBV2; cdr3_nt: TGTGCCAGCAGCGACAGGGACCAAGAGACCCAGTACTTC; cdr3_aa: CASSDRDQETQYF
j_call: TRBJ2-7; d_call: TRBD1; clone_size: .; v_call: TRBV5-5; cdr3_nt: TGTGCCAGCAGCGCCCGGGACAGGGACTACGAGCAGTACTTC; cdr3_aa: CASSARDRDYEQYF
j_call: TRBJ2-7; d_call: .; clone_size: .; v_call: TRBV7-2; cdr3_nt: TGTGCCAGCAGCCTCTCCGGGGGTAACTACGAGCAGTACTTC; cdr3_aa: CASSLSGGNYEQYF
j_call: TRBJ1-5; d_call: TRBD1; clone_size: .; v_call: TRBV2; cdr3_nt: TGTGCCAGCAGTGAAGCTGGGGGACAGCGAGTTCAGCCCCAGCATTTT; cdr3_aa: CASSEAGGQRVQPQHF
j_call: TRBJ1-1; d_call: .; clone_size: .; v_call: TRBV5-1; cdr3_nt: TGCGCCAGCAGCTTGGTCGGGGTGGAGTACACTGAAGCTTTCTTT; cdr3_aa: CASSLVGVEYTEAFF
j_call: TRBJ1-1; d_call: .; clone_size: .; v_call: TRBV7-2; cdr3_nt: TGTGCCAGCAGCTTAGTTGGCGGCGCGTCCTTCACTGAAGCTTTCTTT; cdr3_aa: CASSLVGGASFTEAFF
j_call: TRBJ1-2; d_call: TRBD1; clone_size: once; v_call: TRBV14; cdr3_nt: TGTGCCAGCAGCCAAGATCGCGGACAGGGGAACTATGGCTACACCTTC; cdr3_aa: CASSQDRGQGNYGYTF
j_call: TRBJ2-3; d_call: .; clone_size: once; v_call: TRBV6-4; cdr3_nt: TGTGCCAGCAGTGACCGAAAGGAGGGCACAGATACGCAGTATTTT; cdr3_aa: CASSDRKEGTDTQYF
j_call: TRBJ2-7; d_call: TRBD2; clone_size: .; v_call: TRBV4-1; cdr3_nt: TGCGCCAGCAGCCAAGTTAGCGGGAGGACGACCTACGAGCAGTACTTC; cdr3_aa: CASSQVSGRTTYEQYF